This T cell receptor (beta chain) was captured in a study of CD8 T cells in Susac syndrome. Unmatched junction bases numbered 5, after V lost 8 bases and J lost 2 bases. Germline V gene data show CDR1 as SQVTM and CDR2 as ANQGSEA. This CDR3 contains 13 residues. Random-hexamer reverse transcription was applied to roughly 0.5 to 1 ug RNA. MiXCR, applied by TCRdb to the immunoSEQ multiplex PCR reads, yields one record per CDR3 protein. The sample holds approximately 200,000 distinct CDR3 sequences, around 96% seen once. V usage is TRBV29-1 and J usage is TRBJ2-5; the match to TRBD2 covers 10 bases. The sequenced sample consisted of CD4+ T cells from PBMCs. The sequence was obtained from a human donor with multiple sclerosis. The CDR3 nucleotides are TGCAGCACCGGACTAGCGGCTCAAGAGACCCAGTACTTC. It codes for CSTGLAAQETQYF.